The 7 T cell receptor beta chains given below trace back to one sample, sequenced in a study of T cell changes during pregnancy in multiple sclerosis. The data were produced by immunoSEQ multiplex PCR, yet TCRdb's version contains in-frame clones alone and is incomplete. The sample records around 80,000 clones, roughly 96% being singletons. The input for sequencing was peripheral blood, taken in the second trimester of pregnancy. The receptors originated from a female donor with multiple sclerosis, enrolled in a pregnancy study.

V and J are TRBV30 and TRBJ1-3; D is unclear. The CDR3 is 13 residues long. The germline gives CDR1 GTSNPN, CDR2 SVGIG (reference sequence). The germline V and J ends were trimmed by 4 bases and 2 bases, with 9 bases remaining between them. As DNA, the CDR3 is TGTGCCTGGACAGGCTATCCTGGAAACACCATATATTTT. Encoded protein: CAWTGYPGNTIYF.

The chain has TRBV2 and TRBJ1-2, with 7 bases matching TRBD1. In germline, CDR1 is SNHLY, CDR2 FYNNEI. J was trimmed by 5 bases and V by 6 bases; bases with no gene match: 12. There are 15 residues in the CDR3. CDR3 loop: CASRGRQGPLYGYTF. The CDR3 DNA follows: TGTGCCAGCAGGGGTAGACAGGGACCTCTTTATGGCTACACCTTC.

The chain joins TRBV4-1 to TRBJ1-1; TRBD1 matches at 11 bases. Germline V CDR1 and CDR2: MGHRA, YSYEKL. The CDR3 consists of 16 residues. V shed 0 bases and J 5 bases; nucleotides not matched to a gene: 5. The CDR3: CASSQDRTGGRTEAFF. In nucleotides, the CDR3 is TGCGCCAGCAGCCAAGATAGGACAGGGGGCCGGACTGAAGCTTTCTTT.

The chain combines TRBV7-8 with TRBJ2-1; 9 nucleotides align to TRBD1. V was clipped by 1 base and J by 2 bases; unmatched bases: 21. The length of the CDR3 is 22 residues. Per germline, CDR1 SGHVS and CDR2 FQNEAQ. The CDR3 bases are TGTGCCAGCAGCTTAGGAATCCGGAAATCAATCGATGGGGACAGGGCCTACAATGAGCAGTTCTTC. Protein: CASSLGIRKSIDGDRAYNEQFF.

This clone is a singleton in its sample. The CDR3 bases are TGTGCCAGTAGTAGCGGGGGAGTCACTGAAGCTTTCTTT. Its protein is CASSSGGVTEAFF. This rearrangement joins TRBV19 to TRBJ1-1; D possibly corresponds to TRBD1 (5 bases). V was shortened by 4 bases and J by 4 bases, with 10 bases between the two germline ends. Germline assignment: CDR1 LNHDA and CDR2 SQIVND (reference sequence). CDR3 length equals 13 residues.

The chain uses TRBV5-4 and TRBJ2-4, with D tentatively TRBD1 (5 bases). In germline, CDR1 is SGHNT, CDR2 YYREEE (reference sequence). The CDR3 is made up of 15 amino acids. V lost 0 bases and J 1 base, leaving 8 bases between the germline ends. The CDR3 nucleotides are TGTGCCAGCAGCTTGGAGGGGCCGGCCAAAAACATTCAGTACTTC. Its translation is CASSLEGPAKNIQYF.

The chain is built from TRBV9 and TRBJ2-2, with a weak D call TRBD2 (5 bases). Germline CDR1 SGDLS, CDR2 YYNGEE. This CDR3 contains 16 residues. Trimming cost V 4 bases and J 3 bases, with 16 bases left between them. CDR3 in amino acids: CASSLDRGGYTGELFF. The CDR3 DNA sequence: TGTGCCAGCAGCCTAGACCGGGGTGGATACACCGGGGAGCTGTTTTTT.